The present T cell receptor beta chain was sequenced within a study of OX40 agonist ivuxolimab in advanced cancers. Study background: Ivuxolimab, an antibody that agonizes OX40 (CD134), was administered to the patients. Averaging around 60 years in age, with a range of roughly 20 to 90, the cohort was about 86% male.

TCRdb keeps only in-frame clones here, not all; method: immunoSEQ multiplex PCR. The sample consists of almost 70,000 clones, about nine tenths of them appearing once. Study observations and caveats: On average, a greater number of expanded clones characterised CD8+ T cells relative to CD4+. Clonal expansion in partial responders at 0.1-3.0 mg/kg ranked among the lowest.

With respect to this clone: Its antigen is as yet unknown.

Source: CD4+ or CD8+ T cells sorted from blood, taken in a trial of the OX40 agonist ivuxolimab. This receptor was taken from an adult with an advanced solid tumor such as melanoma, head and neck, liver or kidney cancer.

Here the CDR3 reads CASSPPGGRGDQPQHF. In nucleotides, the CDR3 is TGTGCCAGTAGTCCACCCGGAGGGAGAGGGGATCAGCCCCAGCATTTT. The chain links TRBV19 to TRBJ1-5; maybe TRBD1 (5 bases). CDR3 length: 16 amino acids. Germline CDR1 and CDR2: LNHDA and SQIVND (reference sequence). V was clipped by 5 bases and J by 5 bases, with 19 bases between them.